These 10 T cell receptor beta chains originate from one sample sequenced in a study of blood T cell repertoires in COVID-19. TCRdb keeps only in-frame clones here, not all; method: immunoSEQ multiplex PCR. The data hold 200,000 or so clones, with 70% to 85% observed a single time. Sequenced material: peripheral blood. These TCRs come from a woman aged 30 to 39 with acute or convalescent COVID-19.

This chain links TRBV5-6 with TRBJ2-5, with 8 bases matching TRBD1. The CDR3 covers 17 residues. CDR1 and CDR2 (germline): SGHDT, YYEEEE. V lost 0 bases and J lost 6; bases outside the gene matches: 13. This chain's CDR3 is CASSLVIGGQGGKTQYF. CDR3 DNA sequence: TGTGCCAGCAGCTTGGTAATTGGTGGACAGGGTGGAAAGACCCAGTACTTC.

This chain joins TRBV2 and TRBJ2-7; 8 bases match TRBD2. Germline loops: CDR1 SNHLY, CDR2 FYNNEI. The V gene end was trimmed by 6 bases and the J gene end by 3 bases; junction bases not matched to a gene: 10. The CDR3 has 15 residues. The CDR3 nucleotides read TGTGCCAGCAGACAACAGGCGGGAGGTCTCTACGAGCAGTACTTC. It codes for CASRQQAGGLYEQYF. Complete variable domain (other parts from reference TRBV2 and TRBJ2-7): EPEVTQTPSHQVTQMGQEVILRCVPISNHLYFYWYRQILGQKVEFLVSFYNNEISEKSEIFDDQFSVERPDGSNFTLKIRSTKLEDSAMYFCASRQQAGGLYEQYFGPGTRLTVT.

The chain combines TRBV7-9 with TRBJ1-1; unclear D gene. CDR1 is SEHNR, CDR2 FQNEAQ, per germline (reference sequence). The length of the CDR3 is 13 residues. V lost 3 bases, J lost 7 bases, and 12 bases lay in between. The CDR3 region is CASSFHTVHEAFF. CDR3 DNA sequence: TGTGCCAGCAGCTTTCACACAGTACATGAAGCTTTCTTT.

The V and J genes are TRBV12-3 or TRBV12-4 and TRBJ2-3, with no clear D. The CDR3 contains 11 residues. V was shortened by 3 bases and J by 6 bases, with 4 bases between the two germline ends. This chain's CDR3 is CASSFGDTQYF. Written as DNA, the CDR3 is TGTGCCAGCAGTTTCGGGGATACGCAGTATTTT.

The genes are TRBV2 and TRBJ2-7; 9 bases map to TRBD2. The CDR3 loop spans 16 amino acids. Germline V gene sequence: CDR1 SNHLY, CDR2 FYNNEI. Losses at the gene ends were 7 bases for V and 0 bases for J; bases not matched to a gene: 10. The CDR3 reads CASKELTSGLSYEQYF. As DNA, the CDR3 is TGTGCCAGCAAGGAACTGACTAGCGGCCTCTCCTACGAGCAGTACTTC.

V usage is TRBV28 and J usage is TRBJ1-5, with D possibly matching TRBD1 (6 bases). Trimming took off 6 bases at V and 4 bases at J, with 13 bases between the two ends. The CDR3 sequence is 14 residues long. CDR1 MDHEN and CDR2 SYDVKM come from the germline V gene. The CDR3 sequence is CASRAGGRNQPQHF. CDR3 sequence (DNA): TGTGCCAGCAGAGCCGGGGGGCGGAATCAGCCCCAGCATTTT.

This clone was observed a few times. Written as DNA, the CDR3 is TGTGCCAGCAGGAAGGGGACAGGGCTTAATGAAAAACTGTTTTTT. Amino acids: CASRKGTGLNEKLFF. This chain uses TRBV6-5 with TRBJ1-4, with 9 bases lining up with TRBD1. Germline V gene data show CDR1 as MNHEY and CDR2 as SVGAGI. The CDR3 covers 15 residues. V lost 6 bases and J lost 4; bases outside the gene matches: 6.

The chain recombines TRBV19 with TRBJ2-3, with D possibly TRBD1 on 5 matching bases. Per germline, CDR1 LNHDA and CDR2 SQIVND (reference sequence). The ends were cut back, 3 bases at V and 2 bases at J, with 15 bases in the middle. The CDR3 spans 16 residues. Here the CDR3 DNA reads TGTGCCAGTAGTATGGGTCAGGGAACTCACACAGATACGCAGTATTTT. Translated, it gives CASSMGQGTHTDTQYF.

The V call is TRBV19, the J call TRBJ2-5; 8 bases align to TRBD1. In germline, CDR1 is LNHDA, CDR2 SQIVND (reference sequence). The V and J ends lost 4 bases and 5 bases, in that order; junction bases with no gene match: 9. The CDR3 spans 15 residues. The CDR3 sequence is CASSRTGGIGETQYF. CDR3 sequence (DNA): TGTGCCAGTAGTAGAACAGGGGGGATTGGGGAGACCCAGTACTTC.

The gene calls are TRBV7-2 and TRBJ2-5; the match to TRBD1 covers 8 bases. The CDR3 is 15 residues long. The ends lost 0 bases at V and 0 bases at J; junction bases unmatched: 0. CDR1 and CDR2 (germline): SGHTA, FQGNSA. CDR3 sequence (DNA): TGTGCCAGCAGCTTAGCGACAGGGGACCAAGAGACCCAGTACTTC. Its translation: CASSLATGDQETQYF.